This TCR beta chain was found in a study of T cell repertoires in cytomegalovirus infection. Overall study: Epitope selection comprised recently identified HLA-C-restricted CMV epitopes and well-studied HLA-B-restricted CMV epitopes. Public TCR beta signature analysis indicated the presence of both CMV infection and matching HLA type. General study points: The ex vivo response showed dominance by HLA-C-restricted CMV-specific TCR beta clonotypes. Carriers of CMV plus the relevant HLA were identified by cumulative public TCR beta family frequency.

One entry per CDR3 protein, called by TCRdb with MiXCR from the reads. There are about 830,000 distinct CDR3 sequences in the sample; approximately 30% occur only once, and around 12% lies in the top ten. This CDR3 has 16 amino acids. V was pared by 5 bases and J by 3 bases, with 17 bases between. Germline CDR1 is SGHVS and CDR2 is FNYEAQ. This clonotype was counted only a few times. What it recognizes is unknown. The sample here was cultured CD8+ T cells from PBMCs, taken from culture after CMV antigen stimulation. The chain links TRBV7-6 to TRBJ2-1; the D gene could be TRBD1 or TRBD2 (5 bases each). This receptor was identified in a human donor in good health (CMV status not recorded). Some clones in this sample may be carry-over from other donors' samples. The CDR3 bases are TGTGCCAGCAGCCCGACGGGGCAGGGATTCTACAATGAGCAGTTCTTC. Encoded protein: CASSPTGQGFYNEQFF.